These 14 T cell receptor beta chains originate from one sample sequenced in a study of Graves' ophthalmopathy and Graves' hyperthyroidism. RNA transcripts were the template, and TCR beta CDR3 regions were amplified from them. Second-round multiplex PCR came after a first-round RT-PCR that employed HTBI primers. MiXCR was run by TCRdb on the multiplex PCR reads, yielding one entry per CDR3 protein. The table has over a million distinct CDR3 sequences, roughly 35% seen once. Material: peripheral blood or thyroid tissue (not recorded which). The receptors derive from an adult man with Graves' hyperthyroidism.

In this sample, this clonotype turned up many times. CDR3 in DNA: TGCGCCAGCAGCAACAGGGGGCGCCTTGAAAAACTGTTTTTT. It specifies CASSNRGRLEKLFF. The chain recombines TRBV5-1 with TRBJ1-4; 9 bases are a match to TRBD1. After removal of 4 bases from V and 7 bases from J, the junction contained 5 bases not matched to a gene. This CDR3 contains 14 residues. Germline V gene lookup returns CDR1 SGHRS and CDR2 YFSETQ.

This clonotype has a handful of counts. The chain links TRBV9 to TRBJ2-2; D might be TRBD2 (6 bases). The CDR3 is 19 residues long. Germline loops: CDR1 SGDLS, CDR2 YYNGEE. V dropped 3 bases and J dropped 2 bases, with 23 bases sitting between them. The CDR3 here is CASSGPSAIGGANTGELFF. CDR3 nucleotide sequence: TGTGCCAGCAGCGGCCCTAGTGCAATCGGCGGGGCTAACACCGGGGAGCTGTTTTTT.

This clonotype occurred a few times. In DNA form, the CDR3 reads TGCAGTGCTTGGCCCGGGGGAAATTCACCCCTCCACTTT. Protein product: CSAWPGGNSPLHF. The rearrangement joins TRBV20-1 to TRBJ1-6; a weak D match, TRBD1 (5 bases). Looked up from germline, CDR1 is DFQATT and CDR2 is SNEGSKA (reference sequence). CDR3 length: 13 amino acids. Trimming took off 5 bases at V and 7 bases at J, with 12 bases between the two ends.

The V gene is TRBV10-2, the J gene TRBJ1-2; 9 positions match TRBD1. The germline V gene encodes CDR1 WSHSY and CDR2 SAAADI. The CDR3 totals 15 residues. J lost 7 bases, V lost 8 bases, and 14 bases had no gene match. The CDR3 DNA reads as TGCGCCAGCTCCCTCCCTGGACAGGGGATATCTGGCTACACCTTC. Translated, it gives CASSLPGQGISGYTF.

Many counts were recorded for this clonotype. The rearrangement joins TRBV12-3 or TRBV12-4 to TRBJ2-5; the match to TRBD1 covers 7 bases. The CDR3 covers 15 residues. The V segment lost 5 bases and the J segment 2 bases; nucleotides outside the gene matches: 8. The CDR3 DNA sequence: TGTGCCAGCAGTGGCCTGGGACAGACGCAAGAGACCCAGTACTTC. Its translation: CASSGLGQTQETQYF.

This clonotype was counted ten times or more. The rearrangement joins TRBV7-2 to TRBJ1-5; no definite D call. V lost 2 bases and J lost 7, with 12 bases in between. Per the germline V gene, CDR1 is SGHTA and CDR2 is FQGNSA. CDR3 length: 14 residues. CDR3 in amino acids: CASSLKGYYQPQHF. CDR3 in DNA: TGTGCCAGCAGCTTAAAAGGTTACTACCAGCCCCAGCATTTT.

This clonotype has at least ten counts. V and J are TRBV7-2 and TRBJ2-5; 9 positions agree with TRBD2. The CDR3 contains 18 residues. Germline V lookup: CDR1 SGHTA, CDR2 FQGNSA. Trimming removed 1 base from V and 2 bases from J; junction bases left unmatched: 11. CDR3 in DNA: TGTGCCAGCAGCTTAGAAGTCTTTGGGACTAGCAGACAAGAGACCCAGTACTTC. Encoded protein: CASSLEVFGTSRQETQYF.

The rearrangement uses TRBV25-1 and TRBJ1-1, with D uncertain. Trimming left V 10 bases short and J 2 bases short, with 2 bases between. Germline V gene lookup returns CDR1 MGHDK and CDR2 SYGVNS. CDR3 size: 9 residues. CDR3 DNA sequence: TGTGCCATCAACACTGAAGCTTTCTTT. Its protein product is CAINTEAFF.

The chain recombines TRBV15 with TRBJ2-7, with D perhaps TRBD2 (5 bases). Germline CDR1 reads LNHNV; CDR2 reads YYDKDF (reference sequence). The CDR3 spans 15 residues. The V gene lost 0 bases and the J gene lost 1 base, with 10 bases spanning the gap. CDR3 loop: CATSRERTGSYEQYF. The CDR3 nucleotides read TGTGCCACCAGCAGAGAACGGACTGGGTCCTACGAGCAGTACTTC.

With respect to this clonotype: An end of the junction does not agree with germline; a read error may underlie this. The chain combines TRBV7-2 with TRBJ1-1; no firm D call. This CDR3 has 15 amino acids. Germline CDR1 is SGHTA and CDR2 is FQGNSA. This chain's CDR3 is CASSPAAGLNTEAFF. The CDR3 coding sequence is TGCGCCAGCAGCCCAGCAGCAGGCCTGAACACTGAAGCTTTCTTT.

J is TRBJ1-2 and V is TRBV10-3; D not certain. V gave up 6 bases and J gave up 8 bases, with 16 bases separating them. Germline V CDR1 and CDR2: ENHRY, SYGVKD. CDR3 length: 13 residues. CDR3 coding DNA: TGTGCCATCAGCGACGGGAATAGGAACGGCTACACCTTC. This sequence encodes CAISDGNRNGYTF.

The chain uses TRBV29-1 and TRBJ2-7; a weak D match, TRBD2 (6 bases). The V gene's germline CDR1 is SQVTM and CDR2 ANQGSEA. The CDR3 runs to 15 residues. Trimming stripped 3 bases from V and 7 bases from J, with 22 bases between. CDR3 sequence: CSVELGLAKYNEQYF. CDR3 coding DNA: TGCAGCGTTGAGCTCGGGCTAGCGAAATACAATGAGCAGTACTTC.

This clonotype is a singleton in its sample. The V and J genes are TRBV10-2 and TRBJ2-2; 9 nucleotides match TRBD2. The CDR3 runs 17 residues. CDR1 and CDR2 from the germline V gene are WSHSY and SAAADI. The junction had 12 bases not matched to a gene; V was cut back by 7 bases and J by 3 bases. The chain's CDR3 is CASTTDSGGPDTGELFF. The CDR3 DNA follows: TGCGCCAGCACTACCGACAGCGGGGGGCCGGACACCGGGGAGCTGTTTTTT.

About this clonotype: A much larger clonotype is one base distant, so this may be a read error. The V call is TRBV7-9, the J call TRBJ2-5; D is possibly TRBD1 (5 bases). Germline V gene sequence: CDR1 SEHNR, CDR2 FQNEAQ (reference sequence). The V end lost 4 bases, the J end lost 2 bases, and 11 bases lay between the germline ends. The CDR3 has 14 amino acids. This chain's CDR3 is CASSSNRIQETQYF. The CDR3 DNA reads as TGTGCCAGCAGCTCCAACAGGATACAAGAGACCCAGTACTTC. Drawing the rest from reference TRBV7-9 and TRBJ2-5, the complete variable domain is DTGVSQNPRHKITKRGQNVTFRCDPISEHNRLYWYRQTLGQGPEFLTYFQNEAQLEKSRLLSDRFSAERPKGSFSTLEIQRTEQGDSAMYLCASSSNRIQETQYFGPGTRLLVL.